These 2 T cell receptor beta chains came from one sample sequenced in a study of CD8 T cells in Susac syndrome. RNA amounts of about 0.5 to 1 ug underwent reverse transcription with random hexamers. A single record per CDR3 protein comes from TCRdb applying MiXCR to the immunoSEQ multiplex PCR reads. Among about 160,000 distinct CDR3 sequences, approximately 93% were seen once, and the ten largest hold roughly 0.1%. Input material: CD4+ T cells from PBMCs. The receptors come from a human donor with multiple sclerosis.

This clonotype showed up just once. The J gene is TRBJ1-2, the V gene TRBV20-1; D is unclear. This CDR3 has 12 amino acids. The germline CDR1 and CDR2 sequences are DFQATT and SNEGSKA (reference sequence). V lost 6 bases and J lost 7, with 15 bases in between. CDR3 bases: TGCAGTGCCGTAGTAGCGACTGGTGGCTACACCTTC. Residues: CSAVVATGGYTF.

The genes are TRBV19 and TRBJ1-5; D possibly corresponds to TRBD1 (5 bases). This CDR3 comprises 15 residues. V shed 7 bases and J shed 6 bases, with 19 bases lying between them. Germline V CDR1 and CDR2: LNHDA, SQIVND (reference sequence). CDR3 in amino acids: CASTLVGASGQPQHF. In DNA, the CDR3 is TGTGCCAGTACCCTAGTCGGGGCTTCGGGTCAGCCCCAGCATTTT.